These 26 T cell receptor beta chains were sequenced from one sample in a study of beta chain features in type 1 diabetes. Isolated RNA was reverse transcribed in full, so expressed TCRB transcripts were sequenced. Sequencing was performed with immunoSEQ multiplex PCR; in TCRdb, only in-frame clones are kept and a portion is missing. The sample yields more than 250,000 clones, around 25% seen once. Their antigens are not known. Study results and caveats: TCRB CDR3 length was moderately but significantly reduced in all four CD4+ subsets of Type 1 diabetes patients.

What was sequenced was naive CD4+ T cells from blood. These receptors were obtained from a woman between 25 and 40 years old with type 1 diabetes.

This chain joins TRBV4-1 and TRBJ2-7; 8 bases fit TRBD1. The germline gives CDR1 MGHRA, CDR2 YSYEKL. J was trimmed by 2 bases and V by 4 bases; bases with no gene match: 7. The CDR3 is made up of 15 amino acids. CDR3 nucleotides: TGCGCCAGCAGCCCCCTGGACAGGGAAGCCTACGAGCAGTACTTC. This translates into CASSPLDREAYEQYF.

This clone was observed a handful of times. This rearrangement joins TRBV4-1 to TRBJ1-5; 9 bases agree with TRBD1. The CDR3 is made up of 16 amino acids. CDR1 is MGHRA and CDR2 is YSYEKL in the germline V gene. After removal of 3 bases from V and 5 bases from J, the junction contained 8 bases not matched to a gene. CDR3 sequence reads: CASSQGTGRDDQPQHF. CDR3 sequence (DNA): TGCGCCAGCAGCCAGGGGACAGGGCGGGACGATCAGCCCCAGCATTTT.

V gene TRBV9 combines with J gene TRBJ1-4; D may be TRBD1 (5 bases). Germline assignment: CDR1 SGDLS and CDR2 YYNGEE. This CDR3 is built from 15 residues. V lost 0 bases and J lost 6, with 12 bases in between. The CDR3 DNA reads TGTGCCAGCAGCGTAGAAGGGACGGGAGATGAAAAACTGTTTTTT. Protein product: CASSVEGTGDEKLFF.

V gene TRBV28 combines with J gene TRBJ2-5; a possible D gene is TRBD2 (6 bases). V gave up 7 bases and J gave up 5 bases, with 17 bases separating them. This CDR3 comprises 14 residues. Germline V gene data show CDR1 as MDHEN and CDR2 as SYDVKM. CDR3 sequence: CASMPPGERETQYF. The CDR3 nucleotides read TGTGCCAGCATGCCCCCGGGGGAACGGGAGACCCAGTACTTC.

This clone has just a few counts. The gene calls are TRBV29-1 and TRBJ2-1; D possibly corresponds to TRBD1 (6 bases). Germline V lookup: CDR1 SQVTM, CDR2 ANQGSEA. This CDR3 region has 14 residues. The V end was cut by 6 bases, the J end by 5 bases, with 17 bases between. Here the CDR3 reads CSVYQGFKDNEQFF. The CDR3 nucleotides are TGCAGCGTGTATCAGGGGTTTAAGGACAATGAGCAGTTCTTC.

J is TRBJ2-7 and V is TRBV29-1, with 10 bases fitting TRBD2. CDR1 SQVTM and CDR2 ANQGSEA come from the germline V gene. The V segment lost 7 bases and the J segment 2 bases; nucleotides outside the gene matches: 2. The CDR3 has 12 residues. The CDR3 region is CSGTSGTYEQYF. CDR3 bases: TGCAGCGGGACTAGCGGTACCTACGAGCAGTACTTC.

The chain employs TRBV9 and TRBJ1-1; the match to TRBD1 covers 10 bases. This CDR3 spans 17 amino acids. V trimming: 4 bases; J trimming: 0 bases; junction bases outside the gene matches: 9. Germline values: CDR1 SGDLS, CDR2 YYNGEE. As DNA, the CDR3 is TGTGCCAGCAGCCCCCGTGGGACAGGGGATTTGAACACTGAAGCTTTCTTT. This sequence encodes CASSPRGTGDLNTEAFF.

Regarding this clone: At the DNA level, this CDR3 is encoded by other sequences in the same sample as well. The chain combines TRBV5-1 with TRBJ2-5; tentatively, D is TRBD2 (5 bases). V was cut by 5 bases and J by 4 bases, with 12 bases left in between. The CDR3 runs to 13 residues. Germline loops: CDR1 SGHRS, CDR2 YFSETQ. CDR3 loop: CASSSGGRETQYF. The CDR3 bases are TGCGCCAGCAGTAGTGGAGGACGAGAGACCCAGTACTTC. The full variable domain, rest sourced from reference TRBV5-1 and TRBJ2-5, is KAGVTQTPRYLIKTRGQQVTLSCSPISGHRSVSWYQQTPGQGLQFLFEYFSETQRNKGNFPGRFSGRQFSNSRSEMNVSTLELGDSALYLCASSSGGRETQYFGPGTRLLVL.

The V call is TRBV18, the J call TRBJ1-1; a weak D match, TRBD1 (6 bases). The CDR3 has 14 amino acids. V gave up 6 bases and J gave up 0 bases, with 11 bases separating them. The germline gives CDR1 KGHSH, CDR2 LQKENI. The CDR3, as DNA: TGTGCCAGCTCCGGACAGAGACTGAACACTGAAGCTTTCTTT. Translating it yields CASSGQRLNTEAFF.

This chain uses TRBV4-1 with TRBJ2-3, with 12 nucleotides matching TRBD2. J was trimmed by 2 bases and V by 4 bases; bases with no gene match: 22. There are 22 residues in the CDR3. From germline, CDR1 is MGHRA and CDR2 YSYEKL. CDR3 sequence: CASSPSEWRTSGTGGLTDTQYF. Written as DNA, the CDR3 is TGCGCCAGCAGCCCATCTGAGTGGAGGACTAGCGGGACTGGGGGGCTCACAGATACGCAGTATTTT.

V is TRBV27 and J is TRBJ2-7; TRBD1 might be the D (6 bases). This CDR3 has 14 amino acids. Per germline, CDR1 MNHEY and CDR2 SMNVEV (reference sequence). The V and J ends lost 6 bases and 1 base respectively, with 13 bases between them. DNA for the CDR3: TGTGCCAGCAGCCCGGGGACAAGTTCCTACGAGCAGTACTTC. This translates into CASSPGTSSYEQYF.

This chain links TRBV5-1 with TRBJ2-7, with D perhaps TRBD1 (6 bases). Germline V lookup: CDR1 SGHRS, CDR2 YFSETQ. With 5 bases removed from V and 3 bases from J, the gap between germline ends came to 15 bases. The CDR3 covers 14 residues. As DNA, the CDR3 is TGCGCCAGCAGTCAGGACAGAACTTTCTACGAGCAGTACTTC. It encodes CASSQDRTFYEQYF.

The chain is built from TRBV28 and TRBJ2-7; tentatively, D is TRBD1 (6 bases). Looked up from germline, CDR1 is MDHEN and CDR2 is SYDVKM. V lost 4 bases and J lost 4, with 17 bases in between. The CDR3 consists of 15 residues. The CDR3: CASSSIPPRGYEQYF. Written as DNA, the CDR3 is TGTGCCAGCAGTTCTATACCCCCCAGGGGATACGAGCAGTACTTC. The full variable domain, its missing parts supplied by reference TRBV28 and TRBJ2-7, is DVKVTQSSRYLVKRTGEKVFLECVQDMDHENMFWYRQDPGLGLRLIYFSYDVKMKEKGDIPEGYSVSREKKERFSLILESASTNQTSMYLCASSSIPPRGYEQYFGPGTRLTVT.

CDR3 region: CASSGDRGQTDTQYF. The CDR3 DNA is TGTGCCAGTAGCGGGGACAGGGGGCAAACAGATACGCAGTATTTT. V and J are TRBV19 and TRBJ2-3; 12 bases match TRBD1. Germline V gene sequence: CDR1 LNHDA, CDR2 SQIVND (reference sequence). J gave up 3 bases and V 6 bases, and 4 bases lay outside the gene matches. The CDR3 is made up of 15 amino acids.

This clone was counted between two and nine times. This chain links TRBV10-3 with TRBJ2-1; a possible D gene is TRBD1 (6 bases). This CDR3 is built from 16 residues. Trimming took off 0 bases at V and 4 bases at J, with 13 bases between the two ends. Germline assignment: CDR1 ENHRY and CDR2 SYGVKD. In DNA form, the CDR3 reads TGTGCCATCAGTGAGTCGTCGCGGACAGATTACAATGAGCAGTTCTTC. Its translation: CAISESSRTDYNEQFF.

V gene TRBV30 combines with J gene TRBJ2-2; the D is unclear. Deletions cut 0 bases from V and 8 bases from J, with 7 bases between. CDR3 length: 12 amino acids. In germline, CDR1 is GTSNPN, CDR2 SVGIG (reference sequence). CDR3 in amino acids: CAWSVHLGELFF. As DNA, the CDR3 is TGTGCCTGGAGTGTACATCTGGGGGAGCTGTTTTTT.

CDR3 nucleotides: TGCGCCAGCAGCACGGGACAAGGAGCGGTTGGCTACACCTTC. As protein: CASSTGQGAVGYTF. The gene calls are TRBV5-1 and TRBJ1-2, with a weak D call TRBD1 (6 bases). The CDR3 runs to 14 residues. Germline V gene data show CDR1 as SGHRS and CDR2 as YFSETQ. Trimming left V 4 bases short and J 7 bases short, with 17 bases between.

This rearrangement joins TRBV7-3 to TRBJ2-1; D possibly corresponds to TRBD1 (5 bases). V was cut by 5 bases and J by 5 bases, with 16 bases left in between. This CDR3 spans 15 amino acids. Germline V lookup: CDR1 SGHTA, CDR2 FQGTGA. In nucleotides, the CDR3 is TGTGCCAGCAGCGTACAGGTAGGGCCAGACAATGAGCAGTTCTTC. Amino acid sequence: CASSVQVGPDNEQFF.

There are a few counts of this clone. The V call is TRBV6-5, the J call TRBJ1-1; perhaps TRBD1 as D (6 bases). The V end lost 2 bases, the J end lost 4 bases, and 8 bases lay between the germline ends. Germline V gives CDR1 MNHEY, CDR2 SVGAGI. CDR3 size: 13 residues. The chain's CDR3 is CASSYIRGTEAFF. CDR3 coding DNA: TGTGCCAGCAGTTACATCAGGGGCACTGAAGCTTTCTTT.

The chain couples TRBV19 to TRBJ1-2, with D hard to call. V was shortened by 5 bases and J by 3 bases, with 7 bases between the two germline ends. CDR1 and CDR2 (germline): LNHDA, SQIVND (reference sequence). There are 12 residues in the CDR3. The CDR3, as DNA: TGTGCCAGTAGTGTGGCAGACTATGGCTACACCTTC. Residues: CASSVADYGYTF. Looking up the rest from reference TRBV19 and TRBJ1-2 gives the full variable domain: DGGITQSPKYLFRKEGQNVTLSCEQNLNHDAMYWYRQDPGQGLRLIYYSQIVNDFQKGDIAEGYSVSREKKESFPLTVTSAQKNPTAFYLCASSVADYGYTFGSGTRLTVV.

Only a few counts were recorded for this clone. This chain links TRBV7-9 with TRBJ1-2; D possibly corresponds to TRBD1 (6 bases). V was clipped by 3 bases and J by 3 bases, with 8 bases between them. The CDR3 length is 13 residues. CDR1 is SEHNR, CDR2 FQNEAQ, per germline (reference sequence). Written as DNA, the CDR3 is TGTGCCAGCAGCTTCAGGGGCGACTATGGCTACACCTTC. This encodes CASSFRGDYGYTF.

The CDR3 protein is CASSSGQLQETQYF. The CDR3 nucleotides are TGTGCCAGTAGTTCCGGACAGTTACAAGAGACCCAGTACTTC. The V and J genes are TRBV19 and TRBJ2-5; possibly TRBD1 for D (6 bases). The V end lost 5 bases, the J end lost 2 bases, and 12 bases lay between the germline ends. Germline V CDR1 and CDR2: LNHDA, SQIVND (reference sequence). This CDR3 has 14 amino acids.

The chain uses TRBV18 and TRBJ2-5, with D possibly matching TRBD1 (6 bases). Deletions cut 5 bases from V and 1 base from J, with 14 bases between. From germline, CDR1 is KGHSH and CDR2 LQKENI. CDR3 size: 15 residues. DNA of the CDR3: TGTGCCAGCTCAGCACTCGCAGGGGCCCAAGAGACCCAGTACTTC. It encodes CASSALAGAQETQYF.

This clone turned up a few times. The chain has TRBV9 and TRBJ2-5; D not resolved. CDR3 length: 14 residues. In germline, CDR1 is SGDLS, CDR2 YYNGEE. Trimming stripped 3 bases from V and 1 base from J, with 10 bases between. The CDR3 DNA sequence: TGTGCCAGCAGCGGTGTGTCGAGCCAAGAGACCCAGTACTTC. Its translation: CASSGVSSQETQYF. Drawing the rest from reference TRBV9 and TRBJ2-5, the complete variable domain is DSGVTQTPKHLITATGQRVTLRCSPRSGDLSVYWYQQSLDQGLQFLIQYYNGEERAKGNILERFSAQQFPDLHSELNLSSLELGDSALYFCASSGVSSQETQYFGPGTRLLVL.

This clone was detected a few times. The V gene is TRBV11-3, the J gene TRBJ2-5, with unresolved D. This CDR3 region has 15 residues. The V gene's germline CDR1 is SGHNT and CDR2 YENEEA. V was trimmed by 2 bases and J by 2 bases, leaving 12 bases between them. In DNA, the CDR3 is TGTGCCAGCAGCTTACGGGTCCGATCACAAGAGACCCAGTACTTC. Protein product: CASSLRVRSQETQYF. The variable domain in full, completed from reference TRBV11-3 and TRBJ2-5, reads EAGVVQSPRYKIIEKKQPVAFWCNPISGHNTLYWYLQNLGQGPELLIRYENEEAVDDSQLPKDRFSAERLKGVDSTLKIQPAELGDSAVYLCASSLRVRSQETQYFGPGTRLLVL.

As for this clone: This sample includes further DNA sequences coding for the same CDR3. The chain joins TRBV5-1 to TRBJ2-5; 9 positions agree with TRBD1. V shed 0 bases and J 4 bases; nucleotides not matched to a gene: 4. The CDR3 extends over 15 amino acids. Germline V gene sequence: CDR1 SGHRS, CDR2 YFSETQ. This CDR3 reads CASSLAGQGGETQYF. The CDR3 region has the DNA TGCGCCAGCAGCTTGGCGGGACAGGGAGGAGAGACCCAGTACTTC. The variable domain in full, completed from reference TRBV5-1 and TRBJ2-5, reads KAGVTQTPRYLIKTRGQQVTLSCSPISGHRSVSWYQQTPGQGLQFLFEYFSETQRNKGNFPGRFSGRQFSNSRSEMNVSTLELGDSALYLCASSLAGQGGETQYFGPGTRLLVL.